The 10 T cell receptor beta chains given below trace back to one sample, sequenced in a study of blood T cell repertoires in COVID-19. Sequencing used immunoSEQ multiplex PCR; TCRdb keeps in-frame clones, though not all of them. The sample carries roughly 300,000 clones, roughly 85% recorded once. The sample was peripheral blood. The receptors come from a woman aged 45-60 years who had recovered from COVID-19.

The chain employs TRBV6-1 and TRBJ2-7; D possibly corresponds to TRBD2 (6 bases). This CDR3 region has 15 residues. Looked up from germline, CDR1 is MNHNS and CDR2 is SASEGT. Trimming removed 0 bases from V and 4 bases from J, with 13 bases in between. For the CDR3, the DNA is TGTGCCAGCAGTGAAGCGCGGGGCAGATTATACGAGCAGTACTTC. It is translated as CASSEARGRLYEQYF.

The table lists this clone with a few counts. The J gene is TRBJ2-5, the V gene TRBV29-1, with D maybe TRBD2 (6 bases). This CDR3 region has 9 residues. Germline V gives CDR1 SQVTM, CDR2 ANQGSEA. The CDR3 spells CGRGETQYF. The CDR3 coding sequence is TGCGGCCGGGGGGAGACCCAGTACTTC.

The chain has TRBV27 and TRBJ1-5, with D possibly being TRBD1 (5 bases). The CDR3 is 13 residues long. The ends were cut back, 5 bases at V and 9 bases at J, with 14 bases in the middle. Germline V gene sequence: CDR1 MNHEY, CDR2 SMNVEV (reference sequence). The CDR3 sequence is CASSPPGNGPQHF. CDR3 nucleotide sequence: TGTGCCAGCAGTCCCCCAGGGAATGGGCCCCAGCATTTT.

The chain links TRBV4-1 to TRBJ2-7, with a weak D call TRBD2 (6 bases). The V end lost 1 base, the J end lost 6 bases, and 16 bases lay between the germline ends. CDR1 and CDR2 from the germline V gene are MGHRA and YSYEKL. The length of the CDR3 is 15 residues. This chain's CDR3 is CASSQGPLAGSEQYF. CDR3 coding DNA: TGCGCCAGCAGCCAAGGGCCCTTGGCGGGATCCGAGCAGTACTTC.

This CDR3 is CASSLQGKETQYF. In DNA form, the CDR3 reads TGTGCCAGCAGTCTTCAGGGTAAAGAGACCCAGTACTTC. The V gene is TRBV5-6, the J gene TRBJ2-5, with D possibly TRBD1 on 5 matching bases. The CDR3 sequence is 13 residues long. V was trimmed by 5 bases and J by 3 bases, leaving 11 bases between them. Per the germline V gene, CDR1 is SGHDT and CDR2 is YYEEEE.

This clone was seen a single time. The V and J genes are TRBV9 and TRBJ2-1, with TRBD2 identical over 8 bases. The germline V gene encodes CDR1 SGDLS and CDR2 YYNGEE. The length of the CDR3 is 15 residues. V trimming: 0 bases; J trimming: 7 bases; junction bases outside the gene matches: 6. CDR3 loop: CASSVVAGGGNEQFF. CDR3 nucleotide sequence: TGTGCCAGCAGCGTAGTCGCGGGAGGTGGGAATGAGCAGTTCTTC.

In this sample, this clone turned up a few times. CDR3 protein: CASSPSTSGGDGDEQFF. CDR3 DNA sequence: TGTGCCAGCAGCCCCTCGACTAGCGGGGGAGACGGCGATGAGCAGTTCTTC. The chain recombines TRBV3-1 (or the pseudogene TRBV3-2) with TRBJ2-1; 12 bases are shared with TRBD2. V was pared by 4 bases and J by 8 bases, with 12 bases of the junction left unmatched. The CDR3 is made up of 17 amino acids. The germline V gene has CDR1 LGHDT and CDR2 YNNKEL (reference sequence).

V and J are TRBV27 and TRBJ2-2, with 8 positions matching TRBD1. There are 15 residues in the CDR3. The V gene end was trimmed by 6 bases and the J gene end by 4 bases; junction bases not matched to a gene: 7. Germline assignment: CDR1 MNHEY and CDR2 SMNVEV (reference sequence). This CDR3 is CASRSGGKGTGELFF. The CDR3 DNA follows: TGTGCCAGCAGGTCAGGGGGCAAAGGCACCGGGGAGCTGTTTTTT.

This chain links TRBV6-6 with TRBJ1-2; D gene unclear. This CDR3 is 14 amino acids long. Trimming stripped 2 bases from V and 7 bases from J, with 14 bases between. Germline loops: CDR1 MNHNY, CDR2 SVGAGI (reference sequence). The chain's CDR3 is CASSYPEVAAGYTF. CDR3 in DNA: TGTGCCAGCAGTTACCCGGAAGTAGCGGCTGGCTACACCTTC.

J is TRBJ1-2 and V is TRBV30; the D gene is possibly TRBD1 (6 bases). V lost 4 bases and J 5 bases, leaving 14 bases between the germline ends. The germline V gene has CDR1 GTSNPN and CDR2 SVGIG (reference sequence). The CDR3 runs 13 residues. The chain's CDR3 is CAWKQGPSYGYTF. Written as DNA, the CDR3 is TGTGCCTGGAAACAGGGACCTTCGTATGGCTACACCTTC.